The 9 T cell receptor beta chains reported below all come from one sample, sequenced in a study of CD8+ T cells in alopecia areata. As for treatment: oral pan-JAK inhibitor, 5-10 mg twice daily. It was cDNA, reverse transcribed from extracted RNA, that served as the sequencing template. Using immunoSEQ multiplex PCR, the repertoire was profiled, and TCRdb retains in-frame clones only, with some absent. The repertoire has around 200,000 clones, approximately 55% of them found once; the top ten carry roughly a tenth. Here the sequenced sample was CD8+ T cells sorted from blood, taken at week 24, from a patient treated with tofacitinib. These receptors came from a human donor with alopecia areata.

This chain uses TRBV10-3 with TRBJ1-5, with D perhaps matching TRBD1 (6 bases). V was shortened by 3 bases and J by 5 bases, with 11 bases between the two germline ends. Germline-derived CDR1 and CDR2 are ENHRY and SYGVKD. This CDR3 contains 14 residues. The CDR3 reads CAISEGGGDQPQHF. CDR3 coding DNA: TGTGCCATCAGTGAAGGTGGGGGCGATCAGCCCCAGCATTTT.

The V call is TRBV4-3, the J call TRBJ2-7; D might be TRBD1 (5 bases). The CDR3 length is 13 residues. Between the trimmed V and J ends, which lost 0 bases and 7 bases, there was a span of 10 bases. Germline loops: CDR1 LGHNA, CDR2 YSLEER. The CDR3 is CASSQDPKGEQYF. The CDR3 coding sequence is TGCGCCAGCAGCCAAGATCCTAAGGGGGAGCAGTACTTC.

This chain connects TRBV6-1 to TRBJ1-1; perhaps TRBD1 as D (6 bases). The CDR3 has 14 amino acids. V lost 2 bases, J lost 3 bases, and 10 bases lay in between. Germline-derived CDR1 and CDR2 are MNHNS and SASEGT. The CDR3 region has the DNA TGTGCCAGCAGTGAAAGCAGGGGATACACTGAAGCTTTCTTT. It codes for CASSESRGYTEAFF.

The chain couples TRBV30 to TRBJ1-2; D ambiguous. Germline CDR1 and CDR2: GTSNPN and SVGIG (reference sequence). V lost 0 bases and J lost 8, with 13 bases in between. CDR3 length: 13 amino acids. The CDR3 nucleotides are TGTGCCTGGAGTGTGTCGACACATGGGGGCTACACCTTC. Translating gives CAWSVSTHGGYTF.

The chain recombines TRBV4-3 with TRBJ2-2, with TRBD1 matching 7 bases. The CDR3 spans 13 residues. V was pared by 4 bases and J by 9 bases, with 5 bases of the junction left unmatched. Per germline, CDR1 LGHNA and CDR2 YSLEER. The CDR3 sequence: CASSPDRARELFF. CDR3 coding DNA: TGCGCCAGCAGCCCCGACAGGGCCAGGGAGCTGTTTTTT.

The genes are TRBV29-1 and TRBJ2-7; 8 bases fit TRBD2. This CDR3 spans 11 amino acids. V gave up 6 bases and J gave up 7 bases; unmatched junction bases: 5. Germline V gene lookup returns CDR1 SQVTM and CDR2 ANQGSEA. The CDR3: CSVGGGREQYF. Here the CDR3 DNA reads TGCAGCGTCGGCGGGGGGAGAGAGCAGTACTTC.

The sample holds a few counts of this clone. This sequence joins TRBV6-5 and TRBJ1-2, with unresolved D. Trimming removed 8 bases from V and 4 bases from J, with 8 bases in between. This CDR3 contains 11 residues. Germline CDR1 and CDR2: MNHEY and SVGAGI. This CDR3 is CASGLGYGYTF. The CDR3 bases are TGTGCCAGCGGACTGGGCTATGGCTACACCTTC.

CDR3 loop: CASSLPTDEQFF. DNA of the CDR3: TGTGCCAGTAGTCTTCCGACAGACGAGCAGTTCTTC. The J gene is TRBJ2-1, the V gene TRBV19; TRBD1 is a possible D gene (5 bases). The CDR3 is 12 amino acids. V was shortened by 5 bases and J by 10 bases, with 12 bases between the two germline ends. Germline CDR1 reads LNHDA; CDR2 reads SQIVND (reference sequence).

This chain links TRBV2 with TRBJ2-7; tentatively, D is TRBD1 (6 bases). This CDR3 has 13 amino acids. Trimming removed 2 bases at V and 2 bases at J, with 7 bases between. Germline CDR1 reads SNHLY; CDR2 reads FYNNEI. Written as DNA, the CDR3 is TGTGCCAGCAGTGAAAAGGGGGCCTACGAGCAGTACTTC. It is translated as CASSEKGAYEQYF.